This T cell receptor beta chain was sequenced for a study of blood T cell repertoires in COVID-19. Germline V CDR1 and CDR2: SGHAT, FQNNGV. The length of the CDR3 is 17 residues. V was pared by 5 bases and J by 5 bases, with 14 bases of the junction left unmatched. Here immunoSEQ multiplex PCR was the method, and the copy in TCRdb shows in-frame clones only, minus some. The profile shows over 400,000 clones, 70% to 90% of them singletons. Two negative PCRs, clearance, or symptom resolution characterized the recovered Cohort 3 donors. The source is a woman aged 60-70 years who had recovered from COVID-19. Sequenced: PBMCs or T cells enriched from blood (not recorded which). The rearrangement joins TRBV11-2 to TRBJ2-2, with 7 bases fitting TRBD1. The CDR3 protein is CASSTHRGSNVTGELFF. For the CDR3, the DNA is TGTGCCAGCAGCACCCACAGGGGATCTAATGTAACCGGGGAGCTGTTTTTT.